What follows are 3 T cell receptor beta chains derived from one specimen sequenced in a study of blood T cells in healthy people across ages. A sample-barcoded 5' primer and a J-beta primer mix were used in a second PCR of roughly 7 to 12 cycles. A single record per CDR3 protein comes from TCRdb applying MiXCR to the 5' RACE reads. Found here are some 1.7 million distinct CDR3 sequences, about 28% of them singletons; the top ten hold less than 9.5%. Source material: blood. These receptors all stem from a young woman in good health.

V usage is TRBV29-1 and J usage is TRBJ2-5; 9 positions match TRBD2. Trimming removed 7 bases from V and 4 bases from J; junction bases left unmatched: 10. CDR3 size: 14 residues. Germline assignment: CDR1 SQVTM and CDR2 ANQGSEA. This CDR3 is CSAYGGGALETQYF. CDR3 sequence (DNA): TGCAGCGCATATGGCGGGGGGGCCTTAGAGACCCAGTACTTC.

This clonotype was picked up a small number of times. The V call is TRBV7-2, the J call TRBJ2-3, with D perhaps matching TRBD1 or TRBD2 (5 bases each). CDR1 is SGHTA, CDR2 FQGNSA, per germline. The CDR3 spans 13 residues. Trimming shortened V by 4 bases and J by 14 bases, and 19 bases separated the two germline ends. As DNA, the CDR3 is TGTGCCAGCAGCTCGACCCGGGACCGACCCCCGTATTTT. Translated, it gives CASSSTRDRPPYF.

This clonotype was recorded at least ten times. The chain couples TRBV20-1 to TRBJ2-1, with TRBD2 matching over 12 bases. The CDR3 covers 15 residues. Germline CDR1 is DFQATT and CDR2 is SNEGSKA (reference sequence). V lost 3 bases to trimming and J lost 4 bases; unmatched junction nucleotides: 4. CDR3 nucleotide sequence: TGCAGTGCTAGGACGACTAGCGGGGGATACAATGAGCAGTTCTTC. Translating it yields CSARTTSGGYNEQFF.